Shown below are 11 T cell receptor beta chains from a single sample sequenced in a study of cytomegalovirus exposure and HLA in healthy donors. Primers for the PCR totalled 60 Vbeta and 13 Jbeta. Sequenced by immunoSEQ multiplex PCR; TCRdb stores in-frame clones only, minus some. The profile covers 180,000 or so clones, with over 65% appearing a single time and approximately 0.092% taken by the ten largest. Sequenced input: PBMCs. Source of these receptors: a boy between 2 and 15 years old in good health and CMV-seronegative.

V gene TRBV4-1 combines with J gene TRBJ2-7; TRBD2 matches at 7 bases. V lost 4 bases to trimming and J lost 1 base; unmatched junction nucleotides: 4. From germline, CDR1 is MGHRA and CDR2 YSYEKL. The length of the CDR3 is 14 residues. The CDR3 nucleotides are TGCGCCAGCAGCCGACGGGAGGAGTCCTACGAGCAGTACTTC. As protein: CASSRREESYEQYF.

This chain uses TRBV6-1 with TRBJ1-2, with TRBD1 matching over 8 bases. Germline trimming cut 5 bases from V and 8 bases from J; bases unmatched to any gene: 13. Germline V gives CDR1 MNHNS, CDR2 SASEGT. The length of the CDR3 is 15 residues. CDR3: CASSSGQANLGGYTF. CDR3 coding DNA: TGTGCCAGCAGTTCGGGACAGGCGAACCTAGGGGGCTACACCTTC.

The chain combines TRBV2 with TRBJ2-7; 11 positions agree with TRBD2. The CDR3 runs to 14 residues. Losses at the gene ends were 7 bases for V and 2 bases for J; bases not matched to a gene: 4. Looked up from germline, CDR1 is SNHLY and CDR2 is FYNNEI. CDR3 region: CASIGTSGPYEQYF. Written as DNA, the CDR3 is TGTGCCAGCATTGGGACTAGCGGTCCCTACGAGCAGTACTTC.

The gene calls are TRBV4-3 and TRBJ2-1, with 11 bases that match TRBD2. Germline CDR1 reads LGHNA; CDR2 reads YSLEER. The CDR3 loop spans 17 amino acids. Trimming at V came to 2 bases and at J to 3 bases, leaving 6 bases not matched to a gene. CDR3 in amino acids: CASSQYSGGARYNEQFF. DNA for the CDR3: TGCGCCAGCAGCCAATATAGCGGGGGGGCGCGCTACAATGAGCAGTTCTTC.

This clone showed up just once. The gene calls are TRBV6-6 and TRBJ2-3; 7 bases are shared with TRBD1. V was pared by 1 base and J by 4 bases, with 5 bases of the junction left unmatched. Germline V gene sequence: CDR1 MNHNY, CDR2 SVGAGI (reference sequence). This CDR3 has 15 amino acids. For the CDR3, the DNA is TGTGCCAGCAGTTACTGGAGGACAGGCGCAGATACGCAGTATTTT. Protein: CASSYWRTGADTQYF.

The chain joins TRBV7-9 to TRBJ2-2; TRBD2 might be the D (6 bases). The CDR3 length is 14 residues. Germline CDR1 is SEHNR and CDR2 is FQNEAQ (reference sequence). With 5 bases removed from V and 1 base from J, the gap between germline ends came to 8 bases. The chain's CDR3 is CASSRLVNTGELFF. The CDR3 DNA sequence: TGTGCCAGCAGCAGACTAGTGAACACCGGGGAGCTGTTTTTT.

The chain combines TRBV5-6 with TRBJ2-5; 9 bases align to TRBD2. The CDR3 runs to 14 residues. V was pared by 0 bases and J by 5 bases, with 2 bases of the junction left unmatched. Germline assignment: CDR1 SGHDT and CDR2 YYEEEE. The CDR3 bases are TGTGCCAGCAGCTTGGGGCTAGCGGGGGAGACCCAGTACTTC. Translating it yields CASSLGLAGETQYF.

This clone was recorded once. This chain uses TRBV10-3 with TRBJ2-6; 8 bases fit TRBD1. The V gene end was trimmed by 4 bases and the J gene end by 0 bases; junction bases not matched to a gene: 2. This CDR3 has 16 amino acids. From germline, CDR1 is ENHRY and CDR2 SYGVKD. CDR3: CAISGTGHSGANVLTF. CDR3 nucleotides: TGTGCCATCAGTGGGACAGGGCACTCTGGGGCCAACGTCCTGACTTTC.

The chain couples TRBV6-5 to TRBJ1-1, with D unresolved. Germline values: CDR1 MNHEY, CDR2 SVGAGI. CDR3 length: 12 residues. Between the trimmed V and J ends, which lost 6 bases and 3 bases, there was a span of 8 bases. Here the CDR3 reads CASSPSDTEAFF. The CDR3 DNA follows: TGTGCCAGCAGCCCCAGTGACACTGAAGCTTTCTTT.

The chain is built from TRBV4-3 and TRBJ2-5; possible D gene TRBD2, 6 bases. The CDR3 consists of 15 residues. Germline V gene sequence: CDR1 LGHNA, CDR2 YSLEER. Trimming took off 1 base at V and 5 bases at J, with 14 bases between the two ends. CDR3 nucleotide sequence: TGCGCCAGCAGCCAAGTGGCGGGACGAACGGAGACCCAGTACTTC. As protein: CASSQVAGRTETQYF.

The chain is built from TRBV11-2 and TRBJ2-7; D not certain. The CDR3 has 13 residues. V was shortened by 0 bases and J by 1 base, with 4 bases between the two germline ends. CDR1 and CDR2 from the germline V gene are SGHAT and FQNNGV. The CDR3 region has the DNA TGTGCCAGCAGCTTAGAACAGTCCTACGAGCAGTACTTC. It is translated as CASSLEQSYEQYF.